This entry lists 22 T cell receptor beta chains sequenced from one sample in a study of cytomegalovirus exposure and HLA in healthy donors. The PCR was carried out with 60 Vbeta primers and 13 Jbeta primers. Only in-frame clones appear in the TCRdb table, and some are missing; sequencing was by immunoSEQ multiplex PCR. The sample has 100,000 to 150,000 clones, about 71% seen once. What was sequenced was PBMCs. These receptors were collected from a woman aged 50 to 60 in good health and CMV-seronegative.

The V call is TRBV7-2, the J call TRBJ2-3; TRBD2 matches 7 bases. The germline CDR1 and CDR2 sequences are SGHTA and FQGNSA. The junction had 11 bases not matched to a gene; V was cut back by 2 bases and J by 6 bases. The CDR3 covers 16 residues. The CDR3 protein is CASSLSLAARADTQYF. CDR3 nucleotides: TGTGCCAGCAGCTTATCCCTAGCGGCTCGGGCCGATACGCAGTATTTT.

The chain combines TRBV4-1 with TRBJ2-5; D ambiguous. This CDR3 is 13 amino acids long. The V gene's germline CDR1 is MGHRA and CDR2 YSYEKL. V was shortened by 3 bases and J by 5 bases, with 10 bases between the two germline ends. The CDR3 here is CASSHQITETQYF. The CDR3 bases are TGCGCCAGCAGCCACCAGATAACGGAGACCCAGTACTTC.

V is TRBV7-9 and J is TRBJ1-5; 7 bases are shared with TRBD1. Germline assignment: CDR1 SEHNR and CDR2 FQNEAQ (reference sequence). The CDR3 runs 12 residues. After removal of 8 bases from V and 3 bases from J, the junction contained 1 base not matched to a gene. Here the CDR3 reads CASGQDNQPQHF. DNA of the CDR3: TGTGCCAGCGGACAGGACAATCAGCCCCAGCATTTT. The full variable domain, its missing parts supplied by reference TRBV7-9 and TRBJ1-5, is DTGVSQNPRHKITKRGQNVTFRCDPISEHNRLYWYRQTLGQGPEFLTYFQNEAQLEKSRLLSDRFSAERPKGSFSTLEIQRTEQGDSAMYLCASGQDNQPQHFGDGTRLSIL.

The chain is built from TRBV6-1 and TRBJ2-5; D is perhaps TRBD2 (6 bases). The V gene's germline CDR1 is MNHNS and CDR2 SASEGT. This CDR3 is 13 amino acids long. Trimming pared 6 bases from V and 5 bases from J, leaving 13 bases between. CDR3 residues: CASRLGGMETQYF. CDR3 coding DNA: TGTGCCAGCAGACTAGGAGGGATGGAGACCCAGTACTTC.

This clone was seen a single time. V usage is TRBV9 and J usage is TRBJ2-1, with TRBD2 matching over 9 bases. V dropped 3 bases and J dropped 0; count of bases not matched to a gene: 10. The CDR3 contains 18 residues. CDR1 and CDR2 from the germline V gene are SGDLS and YYNGEE. The CDR3: CASSGSLAGIISYNEQFF. CDR3 bases: TGTGCCAGCAGCGGAAGCCTAGCGGGAATAATCTCCTACAATGAGCAGTTCTTC.

V is TRBV7-9 and J is TRBJ2-5, with 7 positions matching TRBD2. V trimming: 8 bases; J trimming: 5 bases; junction bases outside the gene matches: 11. The CDR3 is 14 residues long. Germline assignment: CDR1 SEHNR and CDR2 FQNEAQ (reference sequence). The CDR3 loop reads CASASAGLRETQYF. For the CDR3, the DNA is TGTGCCAGCGCCTCGGCGGGACTAAGGGAGACCCAGTACTTC.

V and J are TRBV7-9 and TRBJ2-1; 8 bases line up with TRBD2. This CDR3 region has 16 residues. After removal of 5 bases from V and 6 bases from J, the junction contained 12 bases not matched to a gene. The germline CDR1 and CDR2 sequences are SEHNR and FQNEAQ (reference sequence). The CDR3 coding sequence is TGTGCCAGCAGCCGGGTCACCGGGACTAGACCCAATGAGCAGTTCTTC. It encodes CASSRVTGTRPNEQFF.

The chain is built from TRBV6-6 and TRBJ1-4; D uncertain. Trimming took off 2 bases at V and 6 bases at J, with 16 bases between the two ends. In germline, CDR1 is MNHNY, CDR2 SVGAGI (reference sequence). The CDR3 has 16 residues. CDR3 residues: CASSYPLGLGDEKLFF. CDR3 coding DNA: TGTGCCAGCAGTTACCCGTTAGGTCTAGGAGATGAAAAACTGTTTTTT.

The chain joins TRBV21-1 to TRBJ2-7; the D call in the table, TRBD1, was not verified against the DNA. TRBV21-1 is classified as a pseudogene. CDR3 length: 15 amino acids. In DNA form, the CDR3 reads TGTGCCAGCACCATAGACAGAAATGAGACCTACGAGCAGTACTTC. This translates into CASTIDRNETYEQYF.

The chain employs TRBV5-5 and TRBJ1-2; D ambiguous. Deletions cut 4 bases from V and 7 bases from J, with 14 bases between. This CDR3 has 13 residues. Per germline, CDR1 SGHKS and CDR2 YYEKEE (reference sequence). CDR3 sequence: CASSGDPRGGYTF. The CDR3 nucleotides read TGTGCCAGCAGCGGGGATCCCCGGGGTGGCTACACCTTC. The whole variable domain, remainder taken from reference TRBV5-5 and TRBJ1-2, is DAGVTQSPTHLIKTRGQQVTLRCSPISGHKSVSWYQQVLGQGPQFIFQYYEKEERGRGNFPDRFSARQFPNYSSELNVNALLLGDSALYLCASSGDPRGGYTFGSGTRLTVV.

The chain links TRBV9 to TRBJ2-7; tentatively, D is TRBD2 (6 bases). This CDR3 contains 15 residues. From germline, CDR1 is SGDLS and CDR2 YYNGEE. Trimming stripped 1 base from V and 3 bases from J, with 14 bases between. The CDR3 coding sequence is TGTGCCAGCAGCGTACGTTGGGACTCTGTCTACGAGCAGTACTTC. Its translation: CASSVRWDSVYEQYF. The whole variable domain, remainder taken from reference TRBV9 and TRBJ2-7, is DSGVTQTPKHLITATGQRVTLRCSPRSGDLSVYWYQQSLDQGLQFLIQYYNGEERAKGNILERFSAQQFPDLHSELNLSSLELGDSALYFCASSVRWDSVYEQYFGPGTRLTVT.

V usage is TRBV7-3 and J usage is TRBJ2-2; 7 nucleotides line up with TRBD2. This CDR3 spans 15 amino acids. V shed 5 bases, J shed 3 bases, and the junction held 6 bases outside the gene matches. Per the germline V gene, CDR1 is SGHTA and CDR2 is FQGTGA. As DNA, the CDR3 is TGTGCCAGCAGCAGGACTAGATCATACACCGGGGAGCTGTTTTTT. It yields the protein CASSRTRSYTGELFF.

This chain uses TRBV7-3 with TRBJ2-2; 7 nucleotides match TRBD1. Trimming took 6 bases from V and 6 from J; bases not matched to a gene: 16. Germline loops: CDR1 SGHTA, CDR2 FQGTGA. This CDR3 has 17 amino acids. DNA of the CDR3: TGTGCCAGCAGTAGACGAGGGGGCTCAGTGGTCCCCGGGGAGCTGTTTTTT. It translates to CASSRRGGSVVPGELFF.

The chain couples TRBV12-5 to TRBJ1-3; 8 bases match TRBD1. Germline V gene lookup returns CDR1 LGHNT and CDR2 FRNRAP. CDR3 length: 16 amino acids. Unmatched junction bases numbered 5, after V lost 0 bases and J lost 4 bases. The CDR3 reads CASGLVRTGTGNTIYF. The CDR3 DNA reads as TGTGCTAGTGGTTTGGTAAGGACAGGGACCGGAAACACCATATATTTT.

V is TRBV19 and J is TRBJ2-7; 7 nucleotides agree with TRBD2. CDR1 is LNHDA and CDR2 is SQIVND in the germline V gene (reference sequence). V was clipped by 5 bases and J by 0 bases; unmatched bases: 4. The CDR3 totals 14 residues. The CDR3 loop reads CASSASGDSYEQYF. The DNA of the CDR3 is TGTGCCAGTAGTGCGAGCGGGGACTCCTACGAGCAGTACTTC.

The chain couples TRBV18 to TRBJ2-3; 7 nucleotides agree with TRBD2. This CDR3 spans 17 amino acids. The J segment lost 6 bases and the V segment lost 4 bases, leaving 16 bases of the junction unmatched. Germline CDR1 is KGHSH and CDR2 is LQKENI. The CDR3 is CASSLRSGPSPGDTQYF. The CDR3 nucleotides are TGTGCCAGCTCACTACGTAGCGGGCCAAGCCCCGGGGATACGCAGTATTTT.

V is TRBV7-2 and J is TRBJ2-5, with D possibly matching TRBD2 (6 bases). Matching the DNA end better, TRBJ2-7 makes the J call doubtful. Per germline, CDR1 SGHTA and CDR2 FQGNSA. CDR3 length: 14 residues. CDR3 DNA: TGTGCCAGCAGCTTCACGGGGGAACCCTACGAGCAGTACTTC. Protein product: CASSFTGEPYEQYF.

V gene TRBV2 combines with J gene TRBJ1-3; perhaps TRBD1 as D (5 bases). CDR1 is SNHLY, CDR2 FYNNEI, per germline. The CDR3 runs to 14 residues. The V end lost 4 bases, the J end lost 2 bases, and 9 bases lay between the germline ends. DNA for the CDR3: TGTGCCAGCAGTGTGGGGACTACTGGAAACACCATATATTTT. It specifies CASSVGTTGNTIYF.

V usage is TRBV7-6 and J usage is TRBJ2-1; 8 bases agree with TRBD2. The V and J ends lost 0 bases and 4 bases, in that order; junction bases with no gene match: 8. This CDR3 spans 17 amino acids. Looked up from germline, CDR1 is SGHVS and CDR2 is FNYEAQ. The chain's CDR3 is CASSLALTSGEYNEQFF. The CDR3 DNA follows: TGTGCCAGCAGCTTAGCGCTAACTAGCGGAGAGTACAATGAGCAGTTCTTC.

The rearrangement uses TRBV18 and TRBJ1-1; a possible D gene is TRBD1 (5 bases). The CDR3 is 13 amino acids. Trimming cost V 3 bases and J 1 base, with 6 bases left between them. The germline CDR1 and CDR2 sequences are KGHSH and LQKENI. CDR3 loop: CASSPDTNTEAFF. In DNA form, the CDR3 reads TGTGCCAGCTCACCGGACACGAACACTGAAGCTTTCTTT.

V gene TRBV7-8 combines with J gene TRBJ2-4; D not certain. The CDR3 runs 13 residues. V shed 1 base and J shed 5 bases, with 6 bases lying between them. Looked up from germline, CDR1 is SGHVS and CDR2 is FQNEAQ. For the CDR3, the DNA is TGTGCCAGCAGCTTAGGGCCACAAAACATTCAGTACTTC. Its translation is CASSLGPQNIQYF.

This chain uses TRBV9 with TRBJ2-3; 8 bases are shared with TRBD2. This CDR3 is built from 16 residues. The V and J ends lost 0 bases and 3 bases, in that order; junction bases with no gene match: 6. Germline V gene sequence: CDR1 SGDLS, CDR2 YYNGEE. The CDR3 loop is CASSVEGGRRTDTQYF. The CDR3 bases are TGTGCCAGCAGCGTAGAGGGCGGGAGGAGGACAGATACGCAGTATTTT.